These T cell receptor beta chains were read from a single sample in a study of regulatory T cells in long-lasting Graves disease. TCRdb ran MiXCR on the multiplex PCR reads and lists one entry per CDR3 protein. Among 400,000 or so distinct CDR3 sequences listed, around 22% were seen once. The sample consisted of peripheral blood mononuclear cells (PBMCs), taken when the disease was refractory, from a patient treated with antithyroid drugs. These receptors all come from a female donor with Graves disease. CDR3s include the opening cysteine and the closing phenylalanine or tryptophan. The order of the fields is V gene, J gene, CDR3 protein.

TRBV13,TRBJ2-7,CASPGPSGEQYF
TRBV27,TRBJ1-1,CASSGSTGGRAFF
TRBV19,TRBJ1-4,CASSDGTGDEKLFF
TRBV29-1,NA,CSVSSEETQYF
TRBV5-5,TRBJ1-2,CASSLGIDYGYTF
TRBV3-1,TRBJ2-5,CASSPGRGTKETQYF
TRBV28,TRBJ2-1,CASKVDNEQFF
TRBV27,TRBJ2-1,CASSLSLATIERRFF
TRBV6-1,TRBJ1-1,CASRSLPNTEAFF
TRBV28,TRBJ2-1,CASSYRLGSVYNEQFF
TRBV29-1,TRBJ2-7,CSAWATSSYEQYF
TRBV28,TRBJ1-1,CASSLPRGEAFF
TRBV9,TRBJ1-1,CASSRTGFTEAFF
TRBV25-1,TRBJ2-7,CASSVYNAAQSYEQYF
TRBV20-1,TRBJ1-2,CSARDPRGLGYTF
TRBV10-3,TRBJ2-7,CAIGLAGEGEQYF
TRBV5-1,TRBJ1-1,CASSPYSVNTEAFF